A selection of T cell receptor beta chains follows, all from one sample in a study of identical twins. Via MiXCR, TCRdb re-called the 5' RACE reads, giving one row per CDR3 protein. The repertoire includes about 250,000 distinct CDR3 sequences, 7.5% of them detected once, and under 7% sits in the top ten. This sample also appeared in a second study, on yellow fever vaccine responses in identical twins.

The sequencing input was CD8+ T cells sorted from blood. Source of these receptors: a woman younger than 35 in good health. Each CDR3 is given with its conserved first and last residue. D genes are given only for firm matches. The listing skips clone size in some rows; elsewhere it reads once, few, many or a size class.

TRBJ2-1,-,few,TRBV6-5,TGTGCCAGCAGTTATGGACTTCGCTCCTACAATGAGCAGTTCTTC,CASSYGLRSYNEQFF
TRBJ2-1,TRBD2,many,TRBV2,TGTGCCAGCAGGAGCGTCAAACTAGCGGCCTACAATGAGCAGTTCTTC,CASRSVKLAAYNEQFF
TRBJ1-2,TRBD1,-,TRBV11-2,TGTGCCAGCAGCTTACGACAGGGGGCGGGTGGCTACACCTTC,CASSLRQGAGGYTF
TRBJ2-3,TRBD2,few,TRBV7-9,TGTGCCAGCAGCGCGGTTGGGGGGGTTAGGGATACGCAGTATTTT,CASSAVGGVRDTQYF
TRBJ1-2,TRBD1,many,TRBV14,TGTGCCAGCAGCCAAGCGTTTCACAGGGGGGTCTATGGCTACACCTTC,CASSQAFHRGVYGYTF
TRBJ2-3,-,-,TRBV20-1,TGCAGTGCTAGAGAATCCGGGACCCACACGGATACGCAGTATTTT,CSARESGTHTDTQYF
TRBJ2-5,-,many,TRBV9,TGTGCCAGCAGCGTAGGAGGGGGAGGGGAGACCCAGTACTTC,CASSVGGGGETQYF
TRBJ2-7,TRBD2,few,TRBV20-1,TGCAGTGCCTCCGCGACTAGCGGGGCCCCCTACGAGCAGTACTTC,CSASATSGAPYEQYF
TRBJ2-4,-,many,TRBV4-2,TGTGCCAGCAGCCAAGAGCAGGCAGTGAACATTCAGTACTTC,CASSQEQAVNIQYF
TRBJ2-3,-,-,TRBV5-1,TGCGCCAGCAGCTCCGACCCCCCCTTTTGGGCGGAGGGAAGCACAGATACGCAGTATTTT,CASSSDPPFWAEGSTDTQYF
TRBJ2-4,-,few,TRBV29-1,TGCAGCGTTGAGTCAGGGGCTGGCAAAAACATTCAGTACTTC,CSVESGAGKNIQYF
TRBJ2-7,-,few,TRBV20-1,TGCAGTGCTAGAGTGGAAGGGAGTATCCACGAGCAGTACTTC,CSARVEGSIHEQYF
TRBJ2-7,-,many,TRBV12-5,TGTGCTAGTGGTTTGGGACAAGTATACGAGCAGTACTTC,CASGLGQVYEQYF
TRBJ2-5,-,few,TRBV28,TGTGCCAGCAGTTCGACCTTCGACAGCCAAGAGACCCAGTACTTC,CASSSTFDSQETQYF
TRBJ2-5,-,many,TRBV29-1,TGCAGCGCCGAGGACTCCGGGGAGACCCAGTACTTC,CSAEDSGETQYF
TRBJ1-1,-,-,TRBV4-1,TGCGCCAGCAGCACCAGATTAAGGCAGGCCATTTACACTGAAGCTTTCTTT,CASSTRLRQAIYTEAFF
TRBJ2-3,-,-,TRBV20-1,TGCAGTGCTCCTTATTGGGAGCCTAGCACAGATACGCAGTATTTT,CSAPYWEPSTDTQYF
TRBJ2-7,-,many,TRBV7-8,TGTGCCAGCAGCTTAGAGCTAGCATTAGCCTACGAGCAGTACTTC,CASSLELALAYEQYF
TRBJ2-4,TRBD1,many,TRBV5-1,TGCGCCAGCAGCTTGGAGGGCGGCGGACAGGGTCACATTCAGTACTTC,CASSLEGGGQGHIQYF
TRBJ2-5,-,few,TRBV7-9,TGTGCCAGCAGCTACAGGGAGGCCGGCTTGATTCGAGAGACCCAGTACTTC,CASSYREAGLIRETQYF
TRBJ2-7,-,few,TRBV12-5,TGTGCTAGTGGCCCATTCCGGACCGCTACGCCCTACGAGCAGTACTTC,CASGPFRTATPYEQYF
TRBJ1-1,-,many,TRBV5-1,TGCGCCAGCAGCTTGGTCACCTTGAACACTGAAGCTTTCTTT,CASSLVTLNTEAFF
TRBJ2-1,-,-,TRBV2,TGTGCCAGCAGGAACTCCTACAATGAGCAGTTCTTC,CASRNSYNEQFF
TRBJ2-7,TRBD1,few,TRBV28,TGTGCCAGCAGCCCCGGGACAGGGGGCTCGCGGGGCAACTACGAGCAGTACTTC,CASSPGTGGSRGNYEQYF
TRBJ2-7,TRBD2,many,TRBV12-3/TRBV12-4,TGTGCCAGCAGCAGTAGCGGGAGGGCCTCCGAGCAGTACTTC,CASSSSGRASEQYF
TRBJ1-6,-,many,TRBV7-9,TGTGCCAGCAGCTTAGTTGCCGGCAATTCACCCCTCCACTTT,CASSLVAGNSPLHF
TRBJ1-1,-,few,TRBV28,TGTGCCAGCAGTCCCCCTACTCAACCTGAAGCTTTCTTT,CASSPPTQPEAFF
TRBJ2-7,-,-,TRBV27,TGTGCCAGCAGCCCAGTAATATCCTACGAGCAGTACTTC,CASSPVISYEQYF
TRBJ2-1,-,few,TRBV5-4,TGTGCCAGCAGCACCCCGGGGGAGCAGTTCTTC,CASSTPGEQFF
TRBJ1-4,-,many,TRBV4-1,TGCGCCAGCAGCCAAGAGAAGGAAAGGGGGAATGAAAAACTGTTTTTT,CASSQEKERGNEKLFF
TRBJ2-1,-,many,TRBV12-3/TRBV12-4,TGTGCCAGCAGTCCGGCAGGGGGGGATTACAATGAGCAGTTCTTC,CASSPAGGDYNEQFF
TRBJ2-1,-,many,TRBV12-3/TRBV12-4,TGTGCCACCCTGGGGTCAGGTGAGCAGTTCTTC,CATLGSGEQFF
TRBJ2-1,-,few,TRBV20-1,TGCAGTGCTAGAGATGCCGCCGACTCCTACAATGAGCAGTTCTTC,CSARDAADSYNEQFF
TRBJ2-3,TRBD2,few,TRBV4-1,TGCGCCGTAGCGGGGGGGATTTCGGATACGCAGTATTTT,CAVAGGISDTQYF
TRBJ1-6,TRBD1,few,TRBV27,TGTGCCAGCAGTCTTCGACAGGGTGCCTATAATTCACCCCTCCACTTT,CASSLRQGAYNSPLHF